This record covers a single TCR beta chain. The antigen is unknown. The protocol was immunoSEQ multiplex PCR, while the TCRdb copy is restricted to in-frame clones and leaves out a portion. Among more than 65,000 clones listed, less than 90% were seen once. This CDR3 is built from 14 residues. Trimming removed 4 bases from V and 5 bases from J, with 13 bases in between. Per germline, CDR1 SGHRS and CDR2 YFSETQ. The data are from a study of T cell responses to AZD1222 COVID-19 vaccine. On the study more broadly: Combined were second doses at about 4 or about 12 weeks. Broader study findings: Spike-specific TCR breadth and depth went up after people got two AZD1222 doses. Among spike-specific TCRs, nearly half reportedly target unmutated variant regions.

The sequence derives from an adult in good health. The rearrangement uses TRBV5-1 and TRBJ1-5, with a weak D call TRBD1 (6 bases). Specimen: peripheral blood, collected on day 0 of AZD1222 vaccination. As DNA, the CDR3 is TGCGCCAGCAGCCTGACAGGCGGAGATCAGCCCCAGCATTTT. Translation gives CASSLTGGDQPQHF.